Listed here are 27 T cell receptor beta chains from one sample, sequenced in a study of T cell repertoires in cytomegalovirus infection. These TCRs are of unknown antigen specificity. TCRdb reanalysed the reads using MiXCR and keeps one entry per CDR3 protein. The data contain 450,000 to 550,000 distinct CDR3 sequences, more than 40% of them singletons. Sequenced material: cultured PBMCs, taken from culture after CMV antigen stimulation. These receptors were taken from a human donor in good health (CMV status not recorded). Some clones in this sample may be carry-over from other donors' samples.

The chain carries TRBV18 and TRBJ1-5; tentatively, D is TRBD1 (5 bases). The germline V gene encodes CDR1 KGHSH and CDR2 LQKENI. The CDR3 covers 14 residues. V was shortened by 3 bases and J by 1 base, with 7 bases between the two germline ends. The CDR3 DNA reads TGTGCCAGCTCACCTTCAGGGAGCAATCAGCCCCAGCATTTT. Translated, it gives CASSPSGSNQPQHF.

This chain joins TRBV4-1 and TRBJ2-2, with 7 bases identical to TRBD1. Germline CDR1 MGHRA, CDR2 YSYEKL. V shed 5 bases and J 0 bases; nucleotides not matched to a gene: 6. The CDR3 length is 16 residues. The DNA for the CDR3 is TGCGCCAGCAGCGAGACAGGGCCACCGAACACCGGGGAGCTGTTTTTT. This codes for CASSETGPPNTGELFF.

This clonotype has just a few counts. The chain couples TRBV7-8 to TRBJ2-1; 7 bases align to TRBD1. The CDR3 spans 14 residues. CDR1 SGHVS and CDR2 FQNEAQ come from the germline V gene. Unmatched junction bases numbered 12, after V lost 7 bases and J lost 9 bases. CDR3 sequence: CASTRVRGRAEQFF. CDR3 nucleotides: TGTGCCAGCACCCGAGTGAGGGGGCGAGCTGAGCAGTTCTTC.

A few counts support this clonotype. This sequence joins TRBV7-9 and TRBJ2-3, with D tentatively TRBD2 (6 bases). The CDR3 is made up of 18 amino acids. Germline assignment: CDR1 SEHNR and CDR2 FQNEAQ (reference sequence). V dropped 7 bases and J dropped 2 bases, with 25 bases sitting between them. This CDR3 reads CASTKRVDFSGVTDTQYF. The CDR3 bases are TGTGCCAGCACCAAAAGGGTTGACTTTAGCGGCGTCACAGATACGCAGTATTTT.

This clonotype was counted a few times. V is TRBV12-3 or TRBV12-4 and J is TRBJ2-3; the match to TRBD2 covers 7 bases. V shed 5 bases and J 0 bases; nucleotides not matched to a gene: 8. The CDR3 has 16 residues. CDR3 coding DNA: TGTGCCAGCAGTGAACGGGGGACTAAAAGCACAGATACGCAGTATTTT. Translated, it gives CASSERGTKSTDTQYF.

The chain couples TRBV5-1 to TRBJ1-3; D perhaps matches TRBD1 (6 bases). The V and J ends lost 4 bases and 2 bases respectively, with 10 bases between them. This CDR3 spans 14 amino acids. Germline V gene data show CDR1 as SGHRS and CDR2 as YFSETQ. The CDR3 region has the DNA TGCGCCAGCAGCCTCGGGACACCTGGAAACACCATATATTTT. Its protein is CASSLGTPGNTIYF.

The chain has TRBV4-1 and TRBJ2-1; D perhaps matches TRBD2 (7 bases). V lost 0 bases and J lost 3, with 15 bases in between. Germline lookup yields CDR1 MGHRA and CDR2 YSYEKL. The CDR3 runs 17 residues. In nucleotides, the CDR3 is TGCGCCAGCAGCCAAGATAAAGGGGGGGGACTCTACAATGAGCAGTTCTTC. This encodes CASSQDKGGGLYNEQFF.

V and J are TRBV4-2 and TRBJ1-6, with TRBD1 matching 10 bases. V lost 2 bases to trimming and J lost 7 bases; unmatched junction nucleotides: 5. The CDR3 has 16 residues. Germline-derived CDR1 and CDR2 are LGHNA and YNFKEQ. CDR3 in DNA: TGTGCCAGCAGCCAACCAACGGGACAGGGGAATTCACCCCTCCACTTT. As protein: CASSQPTGQGNSPLHF.

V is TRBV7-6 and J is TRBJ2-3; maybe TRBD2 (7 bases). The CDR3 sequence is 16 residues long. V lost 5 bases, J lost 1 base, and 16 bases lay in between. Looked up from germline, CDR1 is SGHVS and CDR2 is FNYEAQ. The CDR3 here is CASSPTGGLGTDTQYF. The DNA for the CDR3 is TGTGCCAGCAGCCCAACCGGGGGGCTGGGCACAGATACGCAGTATTTT.

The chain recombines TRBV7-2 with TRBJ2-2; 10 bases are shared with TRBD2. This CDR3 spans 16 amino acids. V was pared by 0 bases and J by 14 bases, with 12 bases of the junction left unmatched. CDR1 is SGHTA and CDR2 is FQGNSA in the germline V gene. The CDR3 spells CASSLARPSGRGGLFF. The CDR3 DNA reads TGTGCCAGCAGCTTAGCCAGGCCTAGCGGGAGAGGGGGCCTGTTTTTT.

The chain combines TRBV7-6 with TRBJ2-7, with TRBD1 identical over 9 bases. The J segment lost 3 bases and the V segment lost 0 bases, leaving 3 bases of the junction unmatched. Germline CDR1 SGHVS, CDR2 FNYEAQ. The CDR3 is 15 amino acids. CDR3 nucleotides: TGTGCCAGCAGCTTAGCGGAGACAGGGGGCTACGAGCAGTACTTC. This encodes CASSLAETGGYEQYF.

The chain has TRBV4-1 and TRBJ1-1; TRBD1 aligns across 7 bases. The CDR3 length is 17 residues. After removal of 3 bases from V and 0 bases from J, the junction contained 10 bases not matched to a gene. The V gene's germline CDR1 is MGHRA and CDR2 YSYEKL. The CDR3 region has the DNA TGCGCCAGCAGCCAGGTACAGGGGTGGGGGATGAACACTGAAGCTTTCTTT. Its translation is CASSQVQGWGMNTEAFF.

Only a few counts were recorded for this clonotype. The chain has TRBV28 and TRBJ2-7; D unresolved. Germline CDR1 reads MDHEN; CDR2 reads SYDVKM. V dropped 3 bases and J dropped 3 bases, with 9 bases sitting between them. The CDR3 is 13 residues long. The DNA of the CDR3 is TGTGCCAGCAGTTTTCGGGCCAACTACGAGCAGTACTTC. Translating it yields CASSFRANYEQYF.

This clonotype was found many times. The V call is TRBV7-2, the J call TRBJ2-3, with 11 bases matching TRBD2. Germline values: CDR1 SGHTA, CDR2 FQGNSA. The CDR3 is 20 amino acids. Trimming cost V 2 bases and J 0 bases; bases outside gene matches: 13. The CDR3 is CASSLRVKTSGVTSTDTQYF. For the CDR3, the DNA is TGTGCCAGCAGCTTACGTGTAAAGACTAGCGGGGTTACTAGCACAGATACGCAGTATTTT.

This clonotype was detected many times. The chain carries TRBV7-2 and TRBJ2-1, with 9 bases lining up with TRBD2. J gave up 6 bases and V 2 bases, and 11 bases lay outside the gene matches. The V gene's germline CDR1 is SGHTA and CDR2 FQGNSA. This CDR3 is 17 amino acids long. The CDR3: CASSLKVAGEVGNEQFF. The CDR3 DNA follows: TGTGCCAGCAGCTTAAAGGTAGCGGGAGAGGTTGGCAATGAGCAGTTCTTC.

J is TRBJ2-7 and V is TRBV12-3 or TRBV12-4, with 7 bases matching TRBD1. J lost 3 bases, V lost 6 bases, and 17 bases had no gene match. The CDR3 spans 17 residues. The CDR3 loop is CASSSDASTGMGYEQYF. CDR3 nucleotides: TGTGCCAGCAGCTCTGACGCCTCGACAGGGATGGGCTACGAGCAGTACTTC.

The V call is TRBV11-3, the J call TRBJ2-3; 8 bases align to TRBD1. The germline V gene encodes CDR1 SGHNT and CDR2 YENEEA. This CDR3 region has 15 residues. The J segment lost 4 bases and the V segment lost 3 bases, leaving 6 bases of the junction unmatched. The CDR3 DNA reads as TGTGCCAGCAGCTTGGACAGGGCAAGGGCAGATACGCAGTATTTT. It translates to CASSLDRARADTQYF.

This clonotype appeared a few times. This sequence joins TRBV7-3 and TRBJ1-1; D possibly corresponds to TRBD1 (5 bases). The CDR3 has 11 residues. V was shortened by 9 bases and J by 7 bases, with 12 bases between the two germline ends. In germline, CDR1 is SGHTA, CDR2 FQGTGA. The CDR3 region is CARTGRGEAFF. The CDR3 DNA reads TGTGCCAGGACGGGACGGGGTGAAGCTTTCTTT.

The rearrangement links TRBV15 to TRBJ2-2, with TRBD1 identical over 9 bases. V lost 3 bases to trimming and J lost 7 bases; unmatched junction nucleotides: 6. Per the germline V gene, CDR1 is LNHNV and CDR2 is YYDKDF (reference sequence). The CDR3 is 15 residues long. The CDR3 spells CATSSGTGYDGELFF. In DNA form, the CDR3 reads TGTGCCACCAGCAGTGGGACAGGGTACGACGGGGAGCTGTTTTTT. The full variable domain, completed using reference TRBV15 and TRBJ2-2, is DAMVIQNPRYQVTQFGKPVTLSCSQTLNHNVMYWYQQKSSQAPKLLFHYYDKDFNNEADTPDNFQSRRPNTSFCFLDIRSPGLGDTAMYLCATSSGTGYDGELFFGEGSRLTVL.

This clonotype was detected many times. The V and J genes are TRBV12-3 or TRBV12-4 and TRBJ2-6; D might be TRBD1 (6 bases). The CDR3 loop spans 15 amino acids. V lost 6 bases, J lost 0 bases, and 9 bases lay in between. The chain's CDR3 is CASSLGASGANVLTF. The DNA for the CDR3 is TGTGCCAGCAGCTTGGGGGCCTCTGGGGCCAACGTCCTGACTTTC.

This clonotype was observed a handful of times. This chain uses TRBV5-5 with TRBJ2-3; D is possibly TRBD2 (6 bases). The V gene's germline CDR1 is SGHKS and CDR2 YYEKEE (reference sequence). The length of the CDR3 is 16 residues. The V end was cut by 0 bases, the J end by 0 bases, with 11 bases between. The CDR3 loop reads CASSLDHLASTDTQYF. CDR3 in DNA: TGTGCCAGCAGCTTGGACCATCTAGCGAGCACAGATACGCAGTATTTT.

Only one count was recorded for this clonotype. CDR3 region: CASSLGWALLAGELFF. The DNA of the CDR3 is TGTGCCAGCAGCTTAGGATGGGCCCTGCTGGCCGGGGAGCTGTTTTTT. The chain employs TRBV7-2 and TRBJ2-2; D gene unclear. The V end lost 1 base, the J end lost 6 bases, and 15 bases lay between the germline ends. The CDR3 consists of 16 residues. Per germline, CDR1 SGHTA and CDR2 FQGNSA.

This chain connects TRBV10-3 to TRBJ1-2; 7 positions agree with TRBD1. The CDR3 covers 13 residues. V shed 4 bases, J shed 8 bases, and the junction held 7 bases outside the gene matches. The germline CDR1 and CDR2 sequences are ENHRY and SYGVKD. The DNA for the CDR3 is TGTGCCATCAGTGCCTTTACAGGGGAAGGCTACACCTTC. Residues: CAISAFTGEGYTF.

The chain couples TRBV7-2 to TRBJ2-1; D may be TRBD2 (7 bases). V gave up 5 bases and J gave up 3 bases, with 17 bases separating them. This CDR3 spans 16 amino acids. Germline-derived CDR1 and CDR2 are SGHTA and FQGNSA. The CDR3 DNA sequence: TGTGCCAGCAGCCCCGAGGGGGGGGACTTCTACAATGAGCAGTTCTTC. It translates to CASSPEGGDFYNEQFF.

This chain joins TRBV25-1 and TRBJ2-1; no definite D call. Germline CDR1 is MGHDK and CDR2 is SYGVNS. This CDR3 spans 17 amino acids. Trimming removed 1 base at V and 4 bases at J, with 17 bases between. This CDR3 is CASSELNTGYGYNEQFF. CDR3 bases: TGTGCCAGCAGTGAATTAAACACCGGTTATGGTTACAATGAGCAGTTCTTC.

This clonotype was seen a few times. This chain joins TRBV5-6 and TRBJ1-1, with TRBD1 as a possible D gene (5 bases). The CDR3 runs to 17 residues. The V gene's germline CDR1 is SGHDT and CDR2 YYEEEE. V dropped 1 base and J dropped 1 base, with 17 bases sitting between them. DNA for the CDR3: TGTGCCAGCAGCTTGCGAAAGACAGTAGAAACGAACACTGAAGCTTTCTTT. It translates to CASSLRKTVETNTEAFF. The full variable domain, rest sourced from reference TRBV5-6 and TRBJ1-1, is DAGVTQSPTHLIKTRGQQVTLRCSPKSGHDTVSWYQQALGQGPQFIFQYYEEEERQRGNFPDRFSGHQFPNYSSELNVNALLLGDSALYLCASSLRKTVETNTEAFFGQGTRLTVV.

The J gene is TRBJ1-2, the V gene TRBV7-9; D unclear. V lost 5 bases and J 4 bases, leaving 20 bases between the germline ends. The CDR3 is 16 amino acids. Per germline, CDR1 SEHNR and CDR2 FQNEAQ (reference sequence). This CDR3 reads CASSHGLGSRIYGYTF. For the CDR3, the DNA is TGTGCCAGCAGCCACGGTCTTGGGAGCCGGATCTATGGCTACACCTTC.